The rows below give T cell receptor beta chains drawn from one sample of a study of blood T cell repertoires in COVID-19. The data were produced by immunoSEQ multiplex PCR, yet TCRdb's version contains in-frame clones alone and is incomplete. The repertoire holds 190,000 or so clones, with roughly 90% as singletons. Sequencing was carried out using peripheral blood. Receptors originate from a man aged 40-55 years with acute or convalescent COVID-19. Both conserved end residues are part of each CDR3. The D gene is left open where the match is weak. Part of the rows lack a size; the others show once, few, many or a class for expanded clones.

TRBV28,TRBJ1-1,-,once,TGTGCCAGCAGTCCCCCTTATGAGGGTGAAGCTTTCTTT,CASSPPYEGEAFF
TRBV7-9,TRBJ2-2,-,-,TGTGCCAGCAGCCGTAGAGATACCGGGGAGCTGTTTTTT,CASSRRDTGELFF
TRBV10-2,TRBJ2-1,TRBD2,once,TGCGCCAGCAGTGAGTCCGGGGGGACGATCGATGAGCAGTTCTTC,CASSESGGTIDEQFF
TRBV19,TRBJ2-2,-,-,TGTGCCAGTAACCCCGGAGTCGGAAAAGTCACCGGGGAGCTGTTTTTT,CASNPGVGKVTGELFF
TRBV27,TRBJ1-5,-,-,TGTGCCAGCAGTTTGGGGGGGGGCAATCAGCCCCAGCATTTT,CASSLGGGNQPQHF
TRBV10-3,TRBJ2-1,TRBD1,-,TGTGCCATCAGTGAGTGGGACAGCAATGAGCAGTTCTTC,CAISEWDSNEQFF
TRBV2,TRBJ1-3,TRBD1,-,TGTGCCAGCAGGGACCAGGGGGACCGAAACACCATATATTTT,CASRDQGDRNTIYF
TRBV12-3/TRBV12-4,TRBJ1-2,TRBD1,-,TGTGCCAGCAGTCTCGGACAGGGCTCTGGCTACACCTTC,CASSLGQGSGYTF
TRBV5-4,TRBJ1-5,-,-,TGTGCCAGCAGCTTTGACAGTCAGCCCCAGCATTTT,CASSFDSQPQHF
TRBV28,TRBJ1-5,TRBD1,-,TGTGCCAGCAGCAGACAGGCGACAGGGATTCAGCCCCAGCATTTT,CASSRQATGIQPQHF
TRBV5-1,TRBJ1-3,-,-,TGCGCCAGCAGCTTGCCAGGCTCTGGAAACACCATATATTTT,CASSLPGSGNTIYF
TRBV2,TRBJ2-4,-,-,TGTGCCAGCAGTGAAATGCGCCCCAAGATCCAGTACTTC,CASSEMRPKIQYF
TRBV19,TRBJ1-2,-,-,TGTGCCAGTAGTATATCTGGTCCTTCGACAGCCAACTATGGCTACACCTTC,CASSISGPSTANYGYTF
TRBV7-8,TRBJ1-1,-,-,TGTGCCAGCAGCTTTGTTGGGACTCTGATGAACACTGAAGCTTTCTTT,CASSFVGTLMNTEAFF
TRBV7-2,TRBJ2-5,TRBD2,-,TGTGCCAGCAGCCCGCCGGGGGGGCTACGGGAGACCCAGTACTTC,CASSPPGGLRETQYF
TRBV7-9,TRBJ2-7,-,few,TGTGCCAGCAGCCTAGAGGCGGACTCCTACGAGCAGTACTTC,CASSLEADSYEQYF
TRBV5-4,TRBJ2-7,-,-,TGTGCCAGCAGCCTTATCCCCTCCTACGAGCAGTACTTC,CASSLIPSYEQYF
TRBV5-4,TRBJ2-2,TRBD2,-,TGTGCCAGCAGCTCCCGTACGGGGGGGCGAAACACCGGGGAGCTGTTTTTT,CASSSRTGGRNTGELFF
TRBV10-1,TRBJ2-5,TRBD1,once,TGCGCCAGCAGCCGGGACAGCCTCCAAGAGACCCAGTACTTC,CASSRDSLQETQYF
TRBV11-3,TRBJ2-1,TRBD2,-,TGTGCCAGCAGCTTCGGACTAGCGGGTGGCAATGAGCAGTTCTTC,CASSFGLAGGNEQFF
TRBV7-9,TRBJ1-1,TRBD1,-,TGTGCCAGCAGCCGGGGACAGCCCAACACTGAAGCTTTCTTT,CASSRGQPNTEAFF
TRBV18,TRBJ1-2,-,-,TGTGCCAGCTCACTTAAGGCCGGCGGTGGCTACACCTTC,CASSLKAGGGYTF
TRBV20-1,TRBJ1-1,-,-,TGCAGTGCCAAAGGTAGGGGTGAAGCTTTCTTT,CSAKGRGEAFF
TRBV10-3,TRBJ1-1,-,once,TGTGCAGCGGGGGGGCTCAACACTGAAGCTTTCTTT,CAAGGLNTEAFF
TRBV6-5,TRBJ2-5,TRBD1,-,TGTGCCAGCAGTACGCCCAACAGGGGCCAAGAGACCCAGTACTTC,CASSTPNRGQETQYF
TRBV5-8,TRBJ2-1,TRBD1,-,TGTGCCAGCAGCTCCAATGGACAGGGTTTTGGGAATGAGCAGTTCTTC,CASSSNGQGFGNEQFF
TRBV29-1,TRBJ2-7,TRBD2,few,TGCAGCGCCAGACTAGCGGGGGTTGAGCAGTACTTC,CSARLAGVEQYF
TRBV2,TRBJ1-4,-,-,TGTGCCAGCAGCCGTTACTCCTCAACTAATGAAAAACTGTTTTTT,CASSRYSSTNEKLFF
TRBV7-9,TRBJ1-2,-,-,TGTGCCATCAACCAGTGGGGGGGGACTGGCTACACCTTC,CAINQWGGTGYTF
TRBV29-1,TRBJ2-3,-,-,TGCAGCGTTGAAGTAGCACGAGATACGCAGTATTTT,CSVEVARDTQYF
TRBV27,TRBJ2-7,TRBD1,-,TGTGCCAGCAGTTTAAAGGGGGCGAGGGAGCAGTACTTC,CASSLKGAREQYF
TRBV5-1,TRBJ2-2,TRBD1,-,TGCGCCAGCAGCATCGGGACAGACACCGGGGAGCTGTTTTTT,CASSIGTDTGELFF
TRBV5-5,TRBJ1-1,TRBD1,-,TGTGCCAGCAGCTCCGGGACAGGGGGCACTGAAGCTTTCTTT,CASSSGTGGTEAFF
TRBV29-1,TRBJ2-2,TRBD1,-,TGCAGCGTTGATGGACAGGGGAACGGGGAGCTGTTTTTT,CSVDGQGNGELFF
TRBV4-3,TRBJ2-7,TRBD2,-,TGCGCCAGCAGCCAAGACGGGACTAGCGGGGTGTACGAGCAGTACTTC,CASSQDGTSGVYEQYF
TRBV5-1,TRBJ2-1,TRBD2,-,TGCGCCAGCAGCTCGTTGACTAGCGGGGGTAACAATGAGCAGTTCTTC,CASSSLTSGGNNEQFF
TRBV24-1,TRBJ2-3,TRBD2,-,TGTGCCACCAGTGATCCTAGCGGGGGGGCCCTTGATACGCAGTATTTT,CATSDPSGGALDTQYF
TRBV27,TRBJ2-7,TRBD1,once,TGTGCCAGCAGTGTCGGGACAGGGGCCTACGAGCAGTACTTC,CASSVGTGAYEQYF
TRBV7-9,TRBJ1-6,-,few,TGTGCCAGCAGCCTAACGGGGGTCGGAAGCAATTCACCCCTCCACTTT,CASSLTGVGSNSPLHF
TRBV27,TRBJ1-1,-,-,TGTGCCAGCAGTTTCCGGGGGGGCGCTGAAGCTTTCTTT,CASSFRGGAEAFF
TRBV6-5,TRBJ2-3,TRBD1,-,TGTGCCAGCACCCGACAGGGGGCTGTAGGTACGCAGTATTTT,CASTRQGAVGTQYF
TRBV30,TRBJ2-5,TRBD1,-,TGTGCCTGGAGCCGTGGGTACAGGGGGCGCGGGGTACAAGAGACCCAGTACTTC,CAWSRGYRGRGVQETQYF
TRBV12-2,TRBJ2-1,-,-,TGTGCAAGTCGCAGTCCTCTCCCACTAGAGAGCTCCTACAATGAGCAGTTCTTC,CASRSPLPLESSYNEQFF
TRBV6-4,TRBJ1-1,-,-,TGTGCCAGCAGAGGACAGCTGAACACTGAAGCTTTCTTT,CASRGQLNTEAFF
TRBV27,TRBJ2-5,-,-,TGTGCCAGCAGGTCGGGGGGCCGAGAGACCCAGTACTTC,CASRSGGRETQYF
TRBV19,TRBJ2-1,TRBD2,-,TGTGCCAGTAGTACAGAACGACTAGCGGTGGAGCAGTTCTTC,CASSTERLAVEQFF
TRBV24-1,TRBJ2-2,TRBD1,-,TGTGCCACCAGTGATGCAGGGGGCGCCCCCGGGGAGCTGTTTTTT,CATSDAGGAPGELFF
TRBV5-1,TRBJ2-5,-,few,TGCGCCAGCAGCTCCGGGGGACCATACCAAGAGACCCAGTACTTC,CASSSGGPYQETQYF
TRBV10-2,TRBJ1-1,-,-,TGCGCCAGCAGTGAGTCCCGGGAGAACACTGAAGCTTTCTTT,CASSESRENTEAFF